Reported below is one T cell receptor (beta chain). CDR1 and CDR2 (germline): MNHEY, SVGAGI. V was shortened by 0 bases and J by 10 bases, with 16 bases between the two germline ends. The CDR3 loop spans 15 amino acids. Authors' processing steps: Reference gene primer amplification yielded estimated nucleated cell counts. The assay was immunoSEQ multiplex PCR, and TCRdb's table has in-frame clones only and misses some. D and trimming come from the DNA, and the V and J calls and clone size come from that table. This table has about 21,000 clones, roughly nine tenths appearing once. This sample stems from a study of blood T cell repertoires in COVID-19. On the study more broadly: The origin of the acute and convalescent COVID-19 samples was the United States, Italy and Spain. Nucleic acid was either cDNA or gDNA, and it came from T cells, B-cell-depleted T cells, or PBMCs.

The rearrangement joins TRBV6-5 to TRBJ2-1, with D possibly TRBD2 on 6 matching bases. The receptor comes from a human donor in a cohort sampled during active COVID-19. Sequenced: peripheral blood. The DNA of the CDR3 is TGTGCCAGCAGTTACTCGGACGGGAGTATAGACGAGCAGTTCTTC. This gives the protein CASSYSDGSIDEQFF.